One and the same sample provided the 14 T cell receptor beta chains below, sequenced in a study of T cell responses to AZD1222 COVID-19 vaccine. Profiled with immunoSEQ multiplex PCR; TCRdb holds only in-frame clones, not every one. This sample has about 99,000 clones, with 88% found just once. Source: peripheral blood, taken on day 0 of AZD1222 vaccination. The receptors originated from an adult in good health.

The chain uses TRBV7-6 and TRBJ2-3, with 10 bases lining up with TRBD2. V shed 2 bases and J 0 bases; nucleotides not matched to a gene: 2. The CDR3 is 16 residues long. Germline CDR1 SGHVS, CDR2 FNYEAQ. The CDR3 here is CASSLTSGASTDTQYF. DNA of the CDR3: TGTGCCAGCAGCTTAACTAGCGGGGCTAGCACAGATACGCAGTATTTT.

The chain employs TRBV5-4 and TRBJ1-2; D uncertain. Germline CDR1 SGHNT, CDR2 YYREEE (reference sequence). This CDR3 comprises 14 residues. V shed 5 bases and J shed 4 bases, with 15 bases lying between them. CDR3 DNA: TGTGCCAGCAGGCGTCAGGAGGGAGGCTATGGCTACACCTTC. Protein: CASRRQEGGYGYTF.

The chain uses TRBV6-6 and TRBJ1-1; possible D gene TRBD1, 5 bases. Germline CDR1 is MNHNY and CDR2 is SVGAGI (reference sequence). CDR3 length: 13 residues. The V end was cut by 6 bases, the J end by 5 bases, with 13 bases between. This CDR3 reads CASSTTEGTEAFF. The DNA for the CDR3 is TGTGCCAGCAGCACGACAGAAGGAACTGAAGCTTTCTTT.

This clone occurred once. V and J are TRBV7-9 and TRBJ1-6; no definite D call. V lost 4 bases and J 8 bases, leaving 15 bases between the germline ends. CDR1 is SEHNR and CDR2 is FQNEAQ in the germline V gene (reference sequence). The CDR3 sequence is 15 residues long. CDR3 DNA: TGTGCCAGCAGCTCAAGTCGGGGAGGTGATTCACCCCTCCACTTT. Translation: CASSSSRGGDSPLHF.

This chain connects TRBV7-3 to TRBJ2-5; D may be TRBD2 (5 bases). Germline V gene data show CDR1 as SGHTA and CDR2 as FQGTGA. V was pared by 3 bases and J by 5 bases, with 10 bases between. The CDR3 has 13 amino acids. The CDR3 loop reads CASSFQSGETQYF. Here the CDR3 DNA reads TGTGCCAGCAGCTTCCAATCGGGGGAGACCCAGTACTTC. Combining the CDR3 with reference TRBV7-3 and TRBJ2-5 gives the whole variable domain GAGVSQTPSNKVTEKGKYVELRCDPISGHTALYWYRQSLGQGPEFLIYFQGTGAADDSGLPNDRFFAVRPEGSVSTLKIQRTERGDSAVYLCASSFQSGETQYFGPGTRLLVL.

The V and J genes are TRBV28 and TRBJ2-7; D not certain. The CDR3 has 10 amino acids. Germline-derived CDR1 and CDR2 are MDHEN and SYDVKM. The CDR3 spells CATATYEQYF. CDR3 bases: TGTGCAACAGCCACCTACGAGCAGTACTTC.

V is TRBV14 and J is TRBJ1-4; D is undetermined. V dropped 5 bases and J dropped 10 bases, with 20 bases sitting between them. The CDR3 consists of 15 residues. Per the germline V gene, CDR1 is SGHDN and CDR2 is FVKESK. CDR3 DNA sequence: TGTGCCAGCAGCGGAACGACGGGATTTGGTGGAAAACTGTTTTTT. This encodes CASSGTTGFGGKLFF.

The chain joins TRBV15 to TRBJ1-1; a weak D match, TRBD1 (6 bases). Germline V gene lookup returns CDR1 LNHNV and CDR2 YYDKDF (reference sequence). The V gene lost 4 bases and the J gene lost 1 base, with 7 bases spanning the gap. This CDR3 has 13 amino acids. CDR3 in DNA: TGTGCCACCAGCAAAGGGGGGAACACTGAAGCTTTCTTT. It encodes CATSKGGNTEAFF.

The chain uses TRBV12-2 and TRBJ1-1. TRBV12-2 is a pseudogene locus. This CDR3 has 18 amino acids. This chain's CDR3 is CASRLYTHGEGMNTEAFF. The CDR3 nucleotides read TGTGCAAGTCGCTTATATACGCACGGGGAAGGGATGAACACTGAAGCTTTCTTT.

This sequence joins TRBV3-1 (or the pseudogene TRBV3-2) and TRBJ1-4, with TRBD1 matching over 7 bases. The CDR3 extends over 16 amino acids. Per the germline V gene, CDR1 is LGHDT and CDR2 is YNNKEL (reference sequence). The V and J ends lost 1 base and 6 bases, in that order; junction bases with no gene match: 8. The CDR3, as DNA: TGTGCCAGCAGCCAAGGACAGGGAAGGGTGGATGAAAAACTGTTTTTT. This codes for CASSQGQGRVDEKLFF.

The chain has TRBV3-1 (or the pseudogene TRBV3-2) and TRBJ2-7; D ambiguous. CDR1 and CDR2 (germline): LGHDT, YNNKEL (reference sequence). V shed 1 base and J shed 2 bases, with 9 bases lying between them. The CDR3 extends over 14 amino acids. The CDR3 DNA is TGTGCCAGCAGCCAAGTTAGAACCACCTACGAGCAGTACTTC. Its protein product is CASSQVRTTYEQYF.

The chain recombines TRBV5-1 with TRBJ2-2; 9 positions match TRBD2. V shed 8 bases and J 4 bases; nucleotides not matched to a gene: 9. The CDR3 consists of 15 residues. In germline, CDR1 is SGHRS, CDR2 YFSETQ. The CDR3 loop is CASKVREGGTGELFF. CDR3 in DNA: TGCGCCAGTAAGGTGCGGGAGGGAGGCACCGGGGAGCTGTTTTTT.

DNA of the CDR3: TGTGCCAGCAGTGAATTTGGGACTTCGAACACCGGGGAGCTGTTTTTT. Amino acids: CASSEFGTSNTGELFF. The chain is built from TRBV25-1 and TRBJ2-2, with D perhaps TRBD2 (6 bases). The germline CDR1 and CDR2 sequences are MGHDK and SYGVNS. The CDR3 is 16 residues long. Between the trimmed V and J ends, which lost 1 base and 0 bases, there was a span of 9 bases.

The chain has TRBV2 and TRBJ1-1; D ambiguous. Trimming left V 2 bases short and J 14 bases short, with 12 bases between. The CDR3 is made up of 11 amino acids. Germline-derived CDR1 and CDR2 are SNHLY and FYNNEI. CDR3 in amino acids: CASSENRPSFF. CDR3 in DNA: TGTGCCAGCAGTGAAAATCGCCCGAGCTTCTTT.